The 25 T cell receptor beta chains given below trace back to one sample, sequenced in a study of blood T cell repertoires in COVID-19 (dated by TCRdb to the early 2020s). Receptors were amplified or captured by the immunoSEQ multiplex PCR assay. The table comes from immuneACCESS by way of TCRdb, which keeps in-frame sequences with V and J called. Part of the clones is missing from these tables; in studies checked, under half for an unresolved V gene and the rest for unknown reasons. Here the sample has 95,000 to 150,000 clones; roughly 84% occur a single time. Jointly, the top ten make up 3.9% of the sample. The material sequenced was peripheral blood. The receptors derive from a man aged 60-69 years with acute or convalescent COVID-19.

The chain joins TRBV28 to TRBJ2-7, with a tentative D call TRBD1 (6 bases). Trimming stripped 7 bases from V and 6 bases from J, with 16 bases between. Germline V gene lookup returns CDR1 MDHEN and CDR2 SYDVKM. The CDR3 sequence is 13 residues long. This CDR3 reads CASTTGVKSEQYF. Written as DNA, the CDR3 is TGTGCCAGCACGACAGGAGTGAAGAGCGAGCAGTACTTC.

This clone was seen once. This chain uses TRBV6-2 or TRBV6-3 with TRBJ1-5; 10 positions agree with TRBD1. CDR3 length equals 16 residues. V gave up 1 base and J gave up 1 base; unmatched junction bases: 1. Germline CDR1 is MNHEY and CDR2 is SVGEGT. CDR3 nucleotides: TGTGCCAGCAGTTACTGGACAGGGGGGAGCAATCAGCCCCAGCATTTT. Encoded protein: CASSYWTGGSNQPQHF.

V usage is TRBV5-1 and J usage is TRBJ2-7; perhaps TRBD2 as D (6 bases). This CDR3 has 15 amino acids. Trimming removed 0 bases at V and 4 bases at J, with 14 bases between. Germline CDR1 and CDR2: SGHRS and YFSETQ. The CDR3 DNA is TGCGCCAGCAGCTTGGGTGGTAGCGGTTTATACGAGCAGTACTTC. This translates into CASSLGGSGLYEQYF. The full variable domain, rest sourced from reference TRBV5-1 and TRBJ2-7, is KAGVTQTPRYLIKTRGQQVTLSCSPISGHRSVSWYQQTPGQGLQFLFEYFSETQRNKGNFPGRFSGRQFSNSRSEMNVSTLELGDSALYLCASSLGGSGLYEQYFGPGTRLTVT.

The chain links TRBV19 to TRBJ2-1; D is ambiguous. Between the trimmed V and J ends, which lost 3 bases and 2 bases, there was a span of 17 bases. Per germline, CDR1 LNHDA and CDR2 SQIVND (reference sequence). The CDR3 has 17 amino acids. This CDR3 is CASSISRVAGAYNEQFF. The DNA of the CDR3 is TGTGCCAGTAGTATCAGTCGTGTGGCAGGCGCCTACAATGAGCAGTTCTTC. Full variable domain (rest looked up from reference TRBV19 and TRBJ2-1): DGGITQSPKYLFRKEGQNVTLSCEQNLNHDAMYWYRQDPGQGLRLIYYSQIVNDFQKGDIAEGYSVSREKKESFPLTVTSAQKNPTAFYLCASSISRVAGAYNEQFFGPGTRLTVL.

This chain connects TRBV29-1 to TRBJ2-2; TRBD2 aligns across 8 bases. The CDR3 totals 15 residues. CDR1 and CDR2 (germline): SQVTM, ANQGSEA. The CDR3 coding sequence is TGCAGTTCCCGGGGGGGAGGGAATAACACCGGGGAGCTGTTTTTT. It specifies CSSRGGGNNTGELFF.

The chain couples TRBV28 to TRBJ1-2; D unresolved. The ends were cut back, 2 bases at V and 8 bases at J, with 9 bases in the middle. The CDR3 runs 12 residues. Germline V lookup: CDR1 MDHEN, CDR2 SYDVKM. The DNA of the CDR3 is TGTGCCAGCAGTTTAAACTCCTGGGGCTACACCTTC. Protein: CASSLNSWGYTF.

The CDR3 bases are TGTGCCACCAGTGACCACACTAGCGATTGGAATGAGCAGTTCTTC. Translating it yields CATSDHTSDWNEQFF. This chain connects TRBV24-1 to TRBJ2-1; 7 nucleotides line up with TRBD2. The V gene's germline CDR1 is KGHDR and CDR2 SFDVKD. With 4 bases clipped from V and 7 bases from J, the junction kept 9 bases outside the gene matches. The CDR3 runs 15 residues.

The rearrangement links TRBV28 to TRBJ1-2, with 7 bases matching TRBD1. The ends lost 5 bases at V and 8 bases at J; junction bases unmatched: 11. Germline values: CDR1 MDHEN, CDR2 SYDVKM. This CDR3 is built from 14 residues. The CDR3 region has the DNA TGTGCCAGCAGTCGGACAGGCGCCCCTGGAGGCTACACCTTC. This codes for CASSRTGAPGGYTF.

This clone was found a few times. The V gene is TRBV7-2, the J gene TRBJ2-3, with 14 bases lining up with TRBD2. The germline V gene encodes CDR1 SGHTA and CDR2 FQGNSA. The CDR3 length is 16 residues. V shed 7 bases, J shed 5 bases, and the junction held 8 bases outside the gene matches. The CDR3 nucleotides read TGTGCCAGCATCAATCCGGGACTAGCGGGGGTAGATACGCAGTATTTT. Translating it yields CASINPGLAGVDTQYF.

The CDR3 sequence is CASRPGDTLAHEQFF. As DNA, the CDR3 is TGTGCCAGCCGCCCCGGGGACACACTGGCGCATGAGCAGTTCTTC. The chain combines TRBV18 with TRBJ2-1; D possibly corresponds to TRBD1 (6 bases). The CDR3 has 15 residues. Per germline, CDR1 KGHSH and CDR2 LQKENI. V lost 8 bases and J lost 8, with 22 bases in between.

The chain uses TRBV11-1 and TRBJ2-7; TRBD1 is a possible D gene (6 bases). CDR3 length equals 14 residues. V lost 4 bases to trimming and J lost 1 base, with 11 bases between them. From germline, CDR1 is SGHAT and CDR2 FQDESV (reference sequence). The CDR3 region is CASSSRTESYEQYF. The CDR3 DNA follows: TGTGCCAGCAGCTCTCGGACAGAATCCTACGAGCAGTACTTC.

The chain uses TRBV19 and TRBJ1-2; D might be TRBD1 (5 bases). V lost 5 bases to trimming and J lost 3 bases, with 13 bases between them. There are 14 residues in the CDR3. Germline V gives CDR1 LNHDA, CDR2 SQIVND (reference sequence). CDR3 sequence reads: CASSFPGKDYGYTF. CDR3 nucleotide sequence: TGTGCCAGTAGTTTTCCAGGGAAGGACTATGGCTACACCTTC.

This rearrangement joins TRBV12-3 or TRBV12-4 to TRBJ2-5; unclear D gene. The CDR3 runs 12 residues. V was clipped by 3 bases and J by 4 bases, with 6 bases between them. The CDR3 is CASSLGRETQYF. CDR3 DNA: TGTGCCAGCAGTTTGGGCCGAGAGACCCAGTACTTC.

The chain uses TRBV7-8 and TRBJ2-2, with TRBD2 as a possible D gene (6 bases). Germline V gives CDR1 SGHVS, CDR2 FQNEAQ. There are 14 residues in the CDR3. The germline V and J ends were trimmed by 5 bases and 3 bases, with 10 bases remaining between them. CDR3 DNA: TGTGCCAGCAGCCCCAGGGAGGACACCGGGGAGCTGTTTTTT. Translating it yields CASSPREDTGELFF.

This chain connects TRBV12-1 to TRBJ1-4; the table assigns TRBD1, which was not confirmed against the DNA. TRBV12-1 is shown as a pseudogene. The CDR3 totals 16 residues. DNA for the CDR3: TGTGCCAGCAGCTTCCGGGACAGGGTCGGCCGCGAAAAACTGTTTTTT. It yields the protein CASSFRDRVGREKLFF.

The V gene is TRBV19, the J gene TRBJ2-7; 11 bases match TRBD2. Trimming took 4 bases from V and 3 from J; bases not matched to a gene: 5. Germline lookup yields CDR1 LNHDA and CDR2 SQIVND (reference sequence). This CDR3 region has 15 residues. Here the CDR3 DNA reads TGTGCCAGTAGTACTGGGACTAGCGGACACTACGAGCAGTACTTC. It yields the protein CASSTGTSGHYEQYF.

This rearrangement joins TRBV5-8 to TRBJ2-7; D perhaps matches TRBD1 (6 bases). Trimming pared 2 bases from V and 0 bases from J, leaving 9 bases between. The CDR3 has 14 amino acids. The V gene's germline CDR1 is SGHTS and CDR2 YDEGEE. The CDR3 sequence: CASSLGQLSYEQYF. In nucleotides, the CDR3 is TGTGCCAGCAGCTTAGGACAGCTCTCCTACGAGCAGTACTTC.

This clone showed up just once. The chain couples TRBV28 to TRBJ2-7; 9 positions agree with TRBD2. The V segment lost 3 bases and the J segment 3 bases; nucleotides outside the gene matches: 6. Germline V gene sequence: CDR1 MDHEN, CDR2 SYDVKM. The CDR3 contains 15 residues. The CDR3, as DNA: TGTGCCAGCAGTTTTGGGACTAGCCAACTCTACGAGCAGTACTTC. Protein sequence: CASSFGTSQLYEQYF.

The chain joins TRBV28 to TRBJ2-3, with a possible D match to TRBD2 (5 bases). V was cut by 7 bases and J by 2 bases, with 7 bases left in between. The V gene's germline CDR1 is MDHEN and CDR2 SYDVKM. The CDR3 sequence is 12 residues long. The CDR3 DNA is TGTGCCAGCAACCGGGACACAGATACGCAGTATTTT. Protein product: CASNRDTDTQYF.

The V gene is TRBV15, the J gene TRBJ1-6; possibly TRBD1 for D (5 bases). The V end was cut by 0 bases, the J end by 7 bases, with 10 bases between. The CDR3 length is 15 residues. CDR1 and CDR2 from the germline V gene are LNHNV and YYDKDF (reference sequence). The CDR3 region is CATSRDPRQNSPLHF. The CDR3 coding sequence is TGTGCCACCAGCAGAGATCCGAGACAGAATTCACCCCTCCACTTT.

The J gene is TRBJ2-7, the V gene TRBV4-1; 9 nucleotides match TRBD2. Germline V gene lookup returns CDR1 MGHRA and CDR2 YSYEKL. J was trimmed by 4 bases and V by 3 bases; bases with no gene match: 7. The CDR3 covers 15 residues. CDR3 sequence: CASSHPGSGSYEQYF. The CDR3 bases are TGCGCCAGCAGCCACCCTGGTAGCGGGAGTTACGAGCAGTACTTC.

Here the CDR3 reads CASVAPGHSPLHF. The CDR3 nucleotides are TGTGCCAGCGTGGCCCCAGGGCATTCACCCCTCCACTTT. The V call is TRBV28, the J call TRBJ1-6, with D possibly TRBD1 on 5 matching bases. CDR3 size: 13 residues. The germline V gene has CDR1 MDHEN and CDR2 SYDVKM. Trimming cost V 8 bases and J 8 bases, with 13 bases left between them. Variable domain in full (rest from reference TRBV28 and TRBJ1-6): DVKVTQSSRYLVKRTGEKVFLECVQDMDHENMFWYRQDPGLGLRLIYFSYDVKMKEKGDIPEGYSVSREKKERFSLILESASTNQTSMYLCASVAPGHSPLHFGNGTRLTVT.

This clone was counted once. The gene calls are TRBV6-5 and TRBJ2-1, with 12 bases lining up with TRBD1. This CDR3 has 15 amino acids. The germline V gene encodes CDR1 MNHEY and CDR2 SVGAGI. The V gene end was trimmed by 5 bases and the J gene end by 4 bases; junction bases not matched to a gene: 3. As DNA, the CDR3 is TGTGCCAGCAGTCGGGACAGGGGGCCATACAATGAGCAGTTCTTC. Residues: CASSRDRGPYNEQFF.

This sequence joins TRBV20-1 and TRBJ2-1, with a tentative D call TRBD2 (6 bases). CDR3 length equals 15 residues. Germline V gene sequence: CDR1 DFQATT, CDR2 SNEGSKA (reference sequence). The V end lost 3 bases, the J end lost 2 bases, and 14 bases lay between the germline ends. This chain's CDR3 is CSASLLAITYNEQFF. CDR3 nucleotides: TGCAGTGCTAGTCTTCTAGCGATTACCTACAATGAGCAGTTCTTC.

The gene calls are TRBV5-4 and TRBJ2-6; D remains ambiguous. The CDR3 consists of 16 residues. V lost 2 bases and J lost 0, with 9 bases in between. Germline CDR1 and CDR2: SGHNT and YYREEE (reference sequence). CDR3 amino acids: CASSFDTRSGANVLTF. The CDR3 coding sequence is TGTGCCAGCAGCTTTGACACCCGCTCTGGGGCCAACGTCCTGACTTTC.